A selection of T cell receptor beta chains follows, all from one sample in a study of T cell repertoires in cytomegalovirus infection. MiXCR was run by TCRdb on the reads, yielding one entry per CDR3 protein. The sample has 350,000 to 550,000 distinct CDR3 sequences; about a third are singletons. The specimen sequenced was PBMCs. All receptors derive from a human donor in good health (CMV status not recorded). Some clones in this sample may be carry-over from other donors' samples. The CDR3 runs from the conserved cysteine through the conserved F or W. Each record gives: CDR3 length, V gene, CDR3 protein.

CDR3 length: 13; V gene: TRBV5-4; CDR3 protein: CASSLDGKNIQYF
CDR3 length: 15; V gene: TRBV11-2; CDR3 protein: CASRSGTGGNQPQHF
CDR3 length: 16; V gene: TRBV20-1; CDR3 protein: CSAREGGGQGQQPQHF
CDR3 length: 16; V gene: TRBV6-2/TRBV6-3; CDR3 protein: CASSHDRGPEAETQYF
CDR3 length: 13; V gene: TRBV12-3/TRBV12-4; CDR3 protein: CASSFGSSYGYTF
CDR3 length: 14; V gene: TRBV6-1; CDR3 protein: CASSENLLNTEAFF
CDR3 length: 15; V gene: TRBV28; CDR3 protein: CASSLYPDSPYEQYF
CDR3 length: 15; V gene: TRBV28; CDR3 protein: CASSGDYSGANVLTF
CDR3 length: 17; V gene: TRBV12-3/TRBV12-4; CDR3 protein: CASSLLGQRLGNQPQHF
CDR3 length: 15; V gene: TRBV7-6; CDR3 protein: CASSFDRAAPDTQYF
CDR3 length: 16; V gene: TRBV7-2; CDR3 protein: CASSSFGEGSGNTIYF
CDR3 length: 17; V gene: TRBV27; CDR3 protein: CASSFILTGINTGELFF
CDR3 length: 15; V gene: TRBV4-1; CDR3 protein: CASSQVPITNEKLFF
CDR3 length: 16; V gene: TRBV11-2; CDR3 protein: CASSLGTRPYQETQYF
CDR3 length: 14; V gene: TRBV27; CDR3 protein: CASSRQGAGNTIYF
CDR3 length: 16; V gene: TRBV7-6; CDR3 protein: CASSRERGMSYNEQFF
CDR3 length: 15; V gene: TRBV15; CDR3 protein: CATSVSGGSYNEQFF
CDR3 length: 14; V gene: TRBV6-1; CDR3 protein: CASKAGANTGELFF
CDR3 length: 14; V gene: TRBV2; CDR3 protein: CASFGQGHNYGYTF
CDR3 length: 17; V gene: TRBV7-8; CDR3 protein: CARGLIEGFRTDQPQHF
CDR3 length: 14; V gene: TRBV2; CDR3 protein: CASSVDSSAYEQYF
CDR3 length: 15; V gene: TRBV12-3/TRBV12-4; CDR3 protein: CASGLGGGRTGELFF
CDR3 length: 15; V gene: TRBV6-1; CDR3 protein: CASSERRALQETQYF
CDR3 length: 17; V gene: TRBV7-6; CDR3 protein: CASSLASGRSVSYEQYF
CDR3 length: 14; V gene: TRBV7-6; CDR3 protein: CASSLTDGPYEQYF
CDR3 length: 14; V gene: TRBV28; CDR3 protein: CASSPTGNGYGYTF
CDR3 length: 16; V gene: TRBV5-1; CDR3 protein: CASSLGSGGSNQPQHF
CDR3 length: 19; V gene: TRBV4-1; CDR3 protein: CASSQDRHGSGGATGELFF
CDR3 length: 17; V gene: TRBV27; CDR3 protein: CASSLGSSSFSGETQYF
CDR3 length: 16; V gene: TRBV4-3; CDR3 protein: CASSQDWTSGGHEQYF
CDR3 length: 16; V gene: TRBV11-2; CDR3 protein: CASSPSGQIFTDTQYF
CDR3 length: 12; V gene: TRBV10-3; CDR3 protein: CAIGDEQETQYF
CDR3 length: 12; V gene: TRBV7-6; CDR3 protein: CARSLSPGDDFF
CDR3 length: 13; V gene: TRBV7-9; CDR3 protein: CASSPGEIYGYTF
CDR3 length: 13; V gene: TRBV4-3; CDR3 protein: CASSQEAFGPQHF
CDR3 length: 13; V gene: TRBV2; CDR3 protein: CASRQGPLWGAFF
CDR3 length: 15; V gene: TRBV11-2; CDR3 protein: CASSLAGSRSYEQYF
CDR3 length: 15; V gene: TRBV29-1; CDR3 protein: CSVDGRGPPTDTQYF
CDR3 length: 11; V gene: TRBV6-1; CDR3 protein: CASSEGEGYTF